Listed here are 14 T cell receptor beta chains from one sample, sequenced in a study of response to subunit inactivated influenza vaccine. TCRdb reprocessed the RT-PCR reads with MiXCR, giving one entry per CDR3 protein. Altogether fewer than 550,000 distinct CDR3 sequences are present, 25% being singletons, with the ten largest covering under 2.5%. The source was CD4+ T cells sorted from PBMCs, collected 5 days after vaccination. The receptors stem from a man aged 45 to 65 who received an inactivated influenza vaccine.

Only a few counts were recorded for this clonotype. This chain links TRBV20-1 with TRBJ2-1; 9 bases match TRBD2. The CDR3 is made up of 12 amino acids. J was trimmed by 10 bases and V by 6 bases; bases with no gene match: 7. CDR1 is DFQATT and CDR2 is SNEGSKA in the germline V gene (reference sequence). Written as DNA, the CDR3 is TGCAGTGCGGAAAGGACTAGCGACGAGCAGTTCTTC. Translated: CSAERTSDEQFF.

This clonotype showed up just a few times. The chain carries TRBV28 and TRBJ2-1; TRBD2 matches 9 bases. J gave up 7 bases and V 8 bases, and 12 bases lay outside the gene matches. Germline V lookup: CDR1 MDHEN, CDR2 SYDVKM. The CDR3 loop spans 15 amino acids. The CDR3 nucleotides are TGTGCCAGCCGAGGCGGGGGGGCCGTAGAAAATGAGCAGTTCTTC. Amino acids: CASRGGGAVENEQFF.

V and J are TRBV15 and TRBJ2-1; 9 nucleotides align to TRBD2. With 1 base clipped from V and 0 bases from J, the junction kept 1 base outside the gene matches. The CDR3 length is 16 residues. Germline V CDR1 and CDR2: LNHNV, YYDKDF (reference sequence). Here the CDR3 DNA reads TGTGCCACCAGCAGAGCTAGCGGGATCTCCTACAATGAGCAGTTCTTC. Protein product: CATSRASGISYNEQFF. The whole variable domain, remainder taken from reference TRBV15 and TRBJ2-1, is DAMVIQNPRYQVTQFGKPVTLSCSQTLNHNVMYWYQQKSSQAPKLLFHYYDKDFNNEADTPDNFQSRRPNTSFCFLDIRSPGLGDTAMYLCATSRASGISYNEQFFGPGTRLTVL.

The V gene is TRBV12-3 or TRBV12-4, the J gene TRBJ1-5; D call uncertain. Trimming removed 3 bases from V and 7 bases from J, with 10 bases in between. This CDR3 has 13 amino acids. The CDR3 is CASSFHLRQPQHF. The CDR3 DNA sequence: TGTGCCAGCAGTTTTCACCTCCGGCAGCCCCAGCATTTT.

V and J are TRBV24-1 and TRBJ2-3; D is unclear. Germline V gene data show CDR1 as KGHDR and CDR2 as SFDVKD. The CDR3 contains 12 residues. V shed 10 bases and J shed 4 bases, with 11 bases lying between them. The CDR3 loop reads CATAQNADTQYF. DNA for the CDR3: TGTGCCACTGCGCAGAACGCAGATACGCAGTATTTT.

The chain employs TRBV14 and TRBJ2-1; D may be TRBD2 (6 bases). This CDR3 region has 15 residues. V was shortened by 5 bases and J by 0 bases, with 11 bases between the two germline ends. Germline V gives CDR1 SGHDN, CDR2 FVKESK. The CDR3, as DNA: TGTGCCAGCAGCTCACTAGCCCCCTCCTACAATGAGCAGTTCTTC. It encodes CASSSLAPSYNEQFF. Using reference TRBV14 and TRBJ2-1 for the parts outside the CDR3, the full variable domain is EAGVTQFPSHSVIEKGQTVTLRCDPISGHDNLYWYRRVMGKEIKFLLHFVKESKQDESGMPNNRFLAERTGGTYSTLKVQPAELEDSGVYFCASSSLAPSYNEQFFGPGTRLTVL.

This clonotype has a single count. The chain combines TRBV20-1 with TRBJ1-2; D call uncertain. V lost 3 bases, J lost 6 bases, and 11 bases lay in between. CDR1 is DFQATT and CDR2 is SNEGSKA in the germline V gene (reference sequence). The CDR3 spans 12 residues. DNA for the CDR3: TGCAGTGCTAGGAAGGGTGCTGATGGCTACACCTTC. This translates into CSARKGADGYTF.

This chain joins TRBV4-3 and TRBJ2-2; D remains unclear. Germline CDR1 LGHNA, CDR2 YSLEER. This CDR3 spans 16 amino acids. Trimming cost V 0 bases and J 1 base, with 9 bases left between them. This chain's CDR3 is CASSQDVRRNTGELFF. Here the CDR3 DNA reads TGCGCCAGCAGCCAAGATGTGAGGAGGAACACCGGGGAGCTGTTTTTT.

The genes are TRBV12-3 or TRBV12-4 and TRBJ2-2; a possible D gene is TRBD2 (6 bases). This CDR3 comprises 14 residues. Trimming stripped 4 bases from V and 3 bases from J, with 9 bases between. DNA of the CDR3: TGTGCCAGCAGTTCGGGACTTTACACCGGGGAGCTGTTTTTT. This translates into CASSSGLYTGELFF.

This clonotype was found a few times. This sequence joins TRBV7-9 and TRBJ2-7; possible D gene TRBD2, 6 bases. CDR1 is SEHNR and CDR2 is FQNEAQ in the germline V gene (reference sequence). The CDR3 sequence is 14 residues long. The V gene lost 5 bases and the J gene lost 4 bases, with 15 bases spanning the gap. CDR3 sequence (DNA): TGTGCCAGCAGCGGTACTAGCTTCGGGTACGAGCAGTACTTC. Amino acids: CASSGTSFGYEQYF. The full variable domain, rest sourced from reference TRBV7-9 and TRBJ2-7, is DTGVSQNPRHKITKRGQNVTFRCDPISEHNRLYWYRQTLGQGPEFLTYFQNEAQLEKSRLLSDRFSAERPKGSFSTLEIQRTEQGDSAMYLCASSGTSFGYEQYFGPGTRLTVT.

This clonotype was seen repeatedly, ten times or more. This rearrangement joins TRBV24-1 to TRBJ2-5, with 7 bases identical to TRBD2. Germline values: CDR1 KGHDR, CDR2 SFDVKD. The CDR3 loop spans 18 amino acids. After removal of 4 bases from V and 4 bases from J, the junction contained 17 bases not matched to a gene. The CDR3 region is CATSDPGLGFAEIETQYF. In DNA, the CDR3 is TGTGCCACCAGTGACCCAGGACTAGGATTCGCCGAAATAGAGACCCAGTACTTC.

In this sample, this clonotype turned up a few times. The chain uses TRBV5-1 and TRBJ2-1, with D perhaps TRBD1 (5 bases). Germline lookup yields CDR1 SGHRS and CDR2 YFSETQ. The CDR3 extends over 15 amino acids. V was trimmed by 4 bases and J by 8 bases, leaving 19 bases between them. The CDR3 region is CASSLGQGYGDEQFF. The CDR3 DNA reads TGCGCCAGCAGCCTAGGCCAGGGTTATGGGGATGAGCAGTTCTTC.

The rearrangement links TRBV12-3 or TRBV12-4 to TRBJ2-1; possible D gene TRBD2, 5 bases. There are 15 residues in the CDR3. The germline V and J ends were trimmed by 5 bases and 9 bases, with 20 bases remaining between them. CDR3 sequence: CASSPRRPSGSEQFF. The CDR3 nucleotides are TGTGCCAGCAGTCCCAGGAGGCCCTCTGGGAGTGAGCAGTTCTTC.

This clonotype was seen more than once but under ten times. The rearrangement uses TRBV4-2 and TRBJ1-1; the D is unclear. The CDR3 has 14 residues. V dropped 4 bases and J dropped 1 base, with 10 bases sitting between them. Germline V gene sequence: CDR1 LGHNA, CDR2 YNFKEQ. The CDR3 is CASSPRDTNTEAFF. Here the CDR3 DNA reads TGTGCCAGCAGCCCTCGTGACACGAACACTGAAGCTTTCTTT.